Reported below is one T cell receptor beta chain. Its antigen remains unknown. CDR3 length: 15 amino acids. The germline V gene encodes CDR1 SGDLS and CDR2 YYNGEE. Reprocessing the 5' RACE reads, TCRdb reports a single entry for every CDR3 protein and omits DNA. The sample holds about 190,000 distinct CDR3 sequences. This sample was taken from a study of T cells expressing NK-cell markers. Turning to the study itself: Most of the eight sequenced donors were HCMV-seropositive; one was seronegative.

Overall study findings and caveats: The leading position in the CD3+CD56-NKG2C+ fraction of several donors also went to these clonotypes.

The source of this sequence is a man aged 18-75 years in good health. Sequencing was performed on blood T cells: a sorted CD56 or NKG2C T cell subset, CD4+ or CD8+ T cells, or bulk PBMC T cells (not recorded which). This chain uses TRBV9 with TRBJ2-5; TCRdb selects TRBD1, and the lack of DNA leaves this call unchecked. The CDR3 protein is CASSGTGPEQETQYF. Using reference TRBV9 and TRBJ2-5 for the parts outside the CDR3, the full variable domain is DSGVTQTPKHLITATGQRVTLRCSPRSGDLSVYWYQQSLDQGLQFLIQYYNGEERAKGNILERFSAQQFPDLHSELNLSSLELGDSALYFCASSGTGPEQETQYFGPGTRLLVL.